The source of this T cell receptor (beta chain) is a study of vaccination and CD4 T cells after COVID-19 (dated by TCRdb to between 2021 and 2024). Describing the broader study: Convalescent patients had a positive SARS-CoV-2 result on nasal swab PCR, and of these patients, nine had mild disease and one had severe disease. The convalescent cohort comprised six males and four females, including two Hispanic individuals, seven Caucasians, two Asians and one multiracial person. Two doses of either the Pfizer-BioNTech BNT162b2 vaccine (n=8) or the Moderna mRNA-1273 vaccine (n=2) were administered to participants. Post-COVID blood samples from convalescent patients were collected a median of around 110 days after diagnosis, with a range of 35 to 161 days. Post-vaccine blood samples were obtained a median of around 67 days after the second vaccine dose, with a range of roughly 13 to 250 days. Overlapping spike peptide pools from SARS-CoV-2 and from the common cold coronaviruses HCoV-NL63, HCoV-OC43 and HCoV-229E were used as culture stimuli. In control cultures, a CEFX viral epitope pool was used as positive control, an HIV-1 Nef peptide pool was used as negative control, or no peptide was added. In roughly nine COVID-19 convalescent patients and several infection-naive healthy vaccine recipients, the spike-specific CD4+ TCR repertoire before mRNA vaccination was compared with the repertoire after mRNA vaccination. Study-level results and caveats: In convalescent patients, a median about 84% of post-vaccine SARS-CoV-2-reactive clones were detected only after vaccination, and vaccine-specific priming was suggested by this finding. Of the vaccine-specific clones found in convalescent patients, nearly all (304 of 307) were mono-reactive for SARS-CoV-2 spike instead of being cross-reactive with common cold coronaviruses. The median count of SARS-CoV-2-reactive clonotypes went up from approximately 20 after infection to 38 after vaccination, although the change was not significant. Only a relatively small number of convalescent patients were included in the study, and early timepoints following natural infection were not analyzed.

A note on this clonotype: No antigen is known for it. No base-level quality is on record; no much larger clone is a single base apart.

In the paper's terms, the treatment or condition label means: approximately 11-day PBMC culture with coronavirus spike peptide pools or control peptides (ViraFEST assay). The ViraFEST assay, used in the study, expanded antigen-specific T cells with peptide pools and then identified the expanded clonotypes through TCR sequencing. The convalescent patients' positive SARS-CoV-2 PCR tests were from March to December 2020, which was before the Alpha, Beta and Delta variants emerged in the United States. Each well held 2.1 million or so PBMCs cultured in IMDM containing roughly 5% human AB serum and around 9.2 IU/ml IL-2, with roughly 9.2 ug/ml peptide pools added. Half of the culture medium was replaced with fresh IL-2-containing medium on days 3 and 7. After roughly 9 days of culture, CD4+ T cells were isolated by negative selection with the EasySep CD4+ T cell isolation kit. Ficoll-Paque Plus gradient centrifugation was used to isolate PBMCs from whole blood, and the isolated PBMCs were then either used fresh or cryopreserved at -140C. Culture conditions were generally each tested in triplicate wells.

Library generation was performed with PCR. DNA from cultured CD4+ T cells underwent TCR sequencing with the Oncomine TCR Beta short-read assay at the Johns Hopkins FTIC core. The QIAamp micro DNA kit was used to extract genomic DNA from the cultured CD4+ T cells. The Oncomine TCR Beta libraries from cultured CD4+ T cells were pooled using unique dual indexes and then sequenced on an Illumina iSeq 100. Regarding the original processing steps: Non-productive sequences were removed, and CDR3s that did not start with C, did not end with F or W, or were shorter than 7 amino acids were discarded. Antigen-specific clonotypes were identified using the MANAFEST web application through comparison of peptide-stimulated wells with reference and other culture wells. For a clone to be called positive, the clone needed an FDR below 0.05, an odds ratio above 5, and a productive frequency above 0.1% in at least two of three replicate wells. Cross-reactive clonotypes were defined as significantly expanded in both SARS-CoV-2 spike wells and at least one common cold coronavirus spike condition. CDR3 homology was assessed with Levenshtein distances (stringdist) and unrooted phylogenetic trees (ape) in R version 3.6.1. Using fastp at Q25 and MiXCR, TCRdb reprocessed the public reads and kept productive beta chains. One record per CDR3 amino acid sequence lists the most common genes and DNA. These V and J calls rely on TCRdb rather than the paper's analysis. This sample is represented by 17,000 or so distinct CDR3 sequences; 30% to 45% of them were singletons. The ten largest clonotypes hold under 9% of the sample.

V trim: 7 bases; J trim: 5 bases; unmatched bases: 12. For CDR1 and CDR2, the germline V gene lists SGHTA and FQGNSA. Taken from cysteine to phenylalanine, the CDR3 has 15 residues. Just the 45-base CDR3 DNA is kept, in frame starting at base 1. Recombination linked TRBV7-2 to TRBJ2-7, and TRBD1 matches 9 of the central bases. The TCR was taken from a human donor who had recovered from COVID-19. Sequenced sample: CD4+ T cells from blood, cultured in vitro. The DNA is as follows: TGTGCCAGCACCGTCGAACGGGACAGGGTCCACGAGCAGTACTTC. It translates to CASTVERDRVHEQYF.